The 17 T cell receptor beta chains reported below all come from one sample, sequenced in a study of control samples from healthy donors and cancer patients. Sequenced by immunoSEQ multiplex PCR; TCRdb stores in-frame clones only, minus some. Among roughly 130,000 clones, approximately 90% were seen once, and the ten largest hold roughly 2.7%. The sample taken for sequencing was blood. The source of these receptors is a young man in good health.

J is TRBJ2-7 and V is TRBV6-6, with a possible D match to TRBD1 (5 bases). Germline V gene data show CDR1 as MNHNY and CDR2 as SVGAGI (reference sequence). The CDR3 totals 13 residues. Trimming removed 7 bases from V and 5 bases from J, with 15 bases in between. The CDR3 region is CASTRRPGNEQYF. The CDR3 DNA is TGTGCCAGCACCCGCCGCCCAGGGAACGAGCAGTACTTC.

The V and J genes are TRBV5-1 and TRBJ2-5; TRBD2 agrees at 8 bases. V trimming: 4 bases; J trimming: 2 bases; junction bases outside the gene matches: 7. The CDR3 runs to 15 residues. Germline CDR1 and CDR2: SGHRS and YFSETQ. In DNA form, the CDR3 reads TGCGCCAGCAGCCCTCGAGCGGGAGTTCAAGAGACCCAGTACTTC. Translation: CASSPRAGVQETQYF.

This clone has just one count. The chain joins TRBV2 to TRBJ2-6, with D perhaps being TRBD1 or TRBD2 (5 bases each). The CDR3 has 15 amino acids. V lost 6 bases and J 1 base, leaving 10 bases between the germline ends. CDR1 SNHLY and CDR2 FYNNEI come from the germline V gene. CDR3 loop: CASRGDSSGANVLTF. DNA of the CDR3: TGTGCCAGCAGGGGAGACAGTTCTGGGGCCAACGTCCTGACTTTC.

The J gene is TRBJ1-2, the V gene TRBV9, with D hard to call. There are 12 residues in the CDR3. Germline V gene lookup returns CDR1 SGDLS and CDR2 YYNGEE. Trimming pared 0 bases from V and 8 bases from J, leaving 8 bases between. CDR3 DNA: TGTGCCAGCAGCGTAGGAGAGGGCGGCTACACCTTC. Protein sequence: CASSVGEGGYTF.

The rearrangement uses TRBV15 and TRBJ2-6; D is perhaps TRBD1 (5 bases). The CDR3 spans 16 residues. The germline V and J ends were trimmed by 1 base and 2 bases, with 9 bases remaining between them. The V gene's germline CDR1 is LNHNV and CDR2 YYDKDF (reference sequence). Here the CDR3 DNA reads TGTGCCACCAGCAGAGTTGAAGGGGCTGGGGCCAACGTCCTGACTTTC. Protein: CATSRVEGAGANVLTF.

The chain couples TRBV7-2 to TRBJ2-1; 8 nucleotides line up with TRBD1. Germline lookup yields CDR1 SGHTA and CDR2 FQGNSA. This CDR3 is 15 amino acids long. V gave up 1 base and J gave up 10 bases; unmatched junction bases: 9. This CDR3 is CASSLGLGQGGEQFF. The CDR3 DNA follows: TGTGCCAGCAGCTTAGGGCTTGGACAGGGCGGGGAGCAGTTCTTC.

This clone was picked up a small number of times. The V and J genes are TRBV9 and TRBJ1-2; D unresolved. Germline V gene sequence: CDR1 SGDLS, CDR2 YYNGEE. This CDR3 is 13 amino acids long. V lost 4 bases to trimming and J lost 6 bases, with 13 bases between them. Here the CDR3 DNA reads TGTGCCAGCAGCCCGGGCCTCAGCCATGGCTACACCTTC. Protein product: CASSPGLSHGYTF. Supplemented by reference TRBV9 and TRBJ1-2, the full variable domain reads DSGVTQTPKHLITATGQRVTLRCSPRSGDLSVYWYQQSLDQGLQFLIQYYNGEERAKGNILERFSAQQFPDLHSELNLSSLELGDSALYFCASSPGLSHGYTFGSGTRLTVV.

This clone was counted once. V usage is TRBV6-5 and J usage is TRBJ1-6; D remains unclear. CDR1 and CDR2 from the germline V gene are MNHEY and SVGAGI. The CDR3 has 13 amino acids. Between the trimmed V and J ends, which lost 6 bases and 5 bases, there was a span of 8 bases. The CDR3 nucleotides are TGTGCCAGCAGGTCGGCCGATAATTCACCCCTCCACTTT. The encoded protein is CASRSADNSPLHF.

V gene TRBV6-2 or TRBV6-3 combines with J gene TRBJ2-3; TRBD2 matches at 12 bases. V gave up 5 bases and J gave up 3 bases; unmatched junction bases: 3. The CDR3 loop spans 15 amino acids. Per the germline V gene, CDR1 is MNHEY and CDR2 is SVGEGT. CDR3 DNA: TGTGCCAGCAGTCGAACTAGCGGGGGGACAGATACGCAGTATTTT. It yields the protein CASSRTSGGTDTQYF.

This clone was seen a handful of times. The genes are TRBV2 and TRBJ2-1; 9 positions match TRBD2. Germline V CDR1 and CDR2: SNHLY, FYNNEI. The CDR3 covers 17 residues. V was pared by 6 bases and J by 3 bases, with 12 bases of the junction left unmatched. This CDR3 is CASSGLSGGAYYNEQFF. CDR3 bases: TGTGCCAGCAGCGGACTTAGCGGGGGTGCTTACTACAATGAGCAGTTCTTC.

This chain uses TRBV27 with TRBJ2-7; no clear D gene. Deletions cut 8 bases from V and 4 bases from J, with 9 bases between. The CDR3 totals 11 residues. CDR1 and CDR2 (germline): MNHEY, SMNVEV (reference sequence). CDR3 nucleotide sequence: TGTGCCAGCGGCTCGGCGTACGAGCAGTACTTC. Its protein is CASGSAYEQYF.

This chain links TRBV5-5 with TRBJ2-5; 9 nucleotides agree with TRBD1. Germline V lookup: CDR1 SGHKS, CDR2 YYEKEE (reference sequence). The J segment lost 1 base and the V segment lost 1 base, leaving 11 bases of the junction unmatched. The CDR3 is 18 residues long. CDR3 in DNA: TGTGCCAGCAGCTTGACTTCGGACAGGGGTAGGGGCCAAGAGACCCAGTACTTC. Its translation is CASSLTSDRGRGQETQYF. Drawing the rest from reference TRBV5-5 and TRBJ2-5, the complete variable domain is DAGVTQSPTHLIKTRGQQVTLRCSPISGHKSVSWYQQVLGQGPQFIFQYYEKEERGRGNFPDRFSARQFPNYSSELNVNALLLGDSALYLCASSLTSDRGRGQETQYFGPGTRLLVL.

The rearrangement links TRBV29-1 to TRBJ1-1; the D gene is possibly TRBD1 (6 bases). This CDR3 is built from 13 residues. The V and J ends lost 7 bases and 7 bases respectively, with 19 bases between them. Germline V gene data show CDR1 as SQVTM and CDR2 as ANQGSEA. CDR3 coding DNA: TGCAGCGCCTTTCTGGAGGGACACCATGAAGCTTTCTTT. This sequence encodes CSAFLEGHHEAFF.

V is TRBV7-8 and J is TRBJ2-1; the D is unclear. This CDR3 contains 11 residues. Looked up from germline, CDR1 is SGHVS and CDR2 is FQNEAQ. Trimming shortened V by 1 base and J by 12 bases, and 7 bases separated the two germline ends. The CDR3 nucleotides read TGTGCCAGCAGCTTAGAGTTGGTGCAGTTCTTC. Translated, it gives CASSLELVQFF.

The CDR3 reads CASSMGRNYGYTF. In DNA form, the CDR3 reads TGTGCCAGTAGTATGGGGAGGAACTATGGCTACACCTTC. The chain has TRBV19 and TRBJ1-2; D gene ambiguous. CDR1 and CDR2 from the germline V gene are LNHDA and SQIVND (reference sequence). With 3 bases removed from V and 2 bases from J, the gap between germline ends came to 7 bases. This CDR3 is 13 amino acids long.

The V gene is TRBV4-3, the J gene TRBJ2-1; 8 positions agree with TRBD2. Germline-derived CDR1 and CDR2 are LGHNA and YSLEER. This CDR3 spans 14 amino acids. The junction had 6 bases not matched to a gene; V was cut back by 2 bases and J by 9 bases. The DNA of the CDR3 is TGCGCCAGCAGCCAACGGGAGGGGTCTGCTGAGCAGTTCTTC. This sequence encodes CASSQREGSAEQFF.

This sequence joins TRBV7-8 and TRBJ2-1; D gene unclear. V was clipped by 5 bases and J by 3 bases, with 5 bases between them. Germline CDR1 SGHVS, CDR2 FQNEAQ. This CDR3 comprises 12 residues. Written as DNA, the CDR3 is TGTGCCAGCAGCATGAACTACAATGAGCAGTTCTTC. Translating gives CASSMNYNEQFF.